This T cell receptor beta chain is drawn from a study of beta chain features in type 1 diabetes. Study-wide findings and caveats: Type 1 diabetes patients had TCRB CDR3s that were shorter (moderately but significantly so) in all four CD4+ subsets.

The CDR3 is made up of 15 amino acids. Germline trimming cut 2 bases from V and 4 bases from J; bases unmatched to any gene: 5. CDR1 and CDR2 from the germline V gene are ENHRY and SYGVKD. Expressed TCRB transcripts got sequenced, as all isolated RNA was reverse transcribed. Method: immunoSEQ multiplex PCR; TCRdb's copy keeps in-frame clones and lacks some. Among roughly 150,000 clones, 7.5% to 9.5% were seen once, and the ten largest hold 0.54%. This clone was found many times. As yet, its antigen is unknown. The rearrangement links TRBV10-3 to TRBJ2-5, with 9 bases fitting TRBD1. The TCR originated in a young woman with type 1 diabetes. Sample: central memory CD4+ T cells from blood. The CDR3 coding sequence is TGTGCCATCAGTGAGCCGGGACAGGGCACAGAGACCCAGTACTTC. Translated: CAISEPGQGTETQYF.